The next 22 T cell receptor beta chains were all read from a single sample in a study of regulatory T cells in long-lasting Graves disease. Researchers made TCR beta libraries by using iRepertoire HTBI primers and running Arm-PCR on CDR3 regions. TCRdb passed the multiplex PCR reads through MiXCR, listing each CDR3 protein once. The sample contains roughly 500,000 distinct CDR3 sequences, approximately 13% of which appear only once. The time point: newly diagnosed GD, antithyroid drugs for less than 3 months. TCR sequences were obtained from RNA taken from PBMCs. Separately, the same data were catalogued under a study of T cells in Graves' hyperthyroidism and ophthalmopathy.

The material sequenced was peripheral blood mononuclear cells (PBMCs), taken at new diagnosis, from a patient treated with antithyroid drugs. Receptors were obtained from a man aged 30 to 39 with Graves disease.

This clonotype was detected a few times. The chain has TRBV20-1 and TRBJ2-5; D might be TRBD2 (6 bases). The germline gives CDR1 DFQATT, CDR2 SNEGSKA (reference sequence). This CDR3 is 12 amino acids long. V lost 5 bases and J 7 bases, leaving 14 bases between the germline ends. The DNA of the CDR3 is TGCAGTGCTCCGACTAGTGGGGGGACCCAGTACTTC. Protein sequence: CSAPTSGGTQYF.

The rearrangement uses TRBV12-3 or TRBV12-4 and TRBJ2-1; 7 bases match TRBD1. V gave up 4 bases and J gave up 7 bases; unmatched junction bases: 10. The CDR3 length is 15 residues. Written as DNA, the CDR3 is TGTGCCAGCAGTTCGCTAGGGGGCCGATTGAATGAGCAGTTCTTC. Translating gives CASSSLGGRLNEQFF.

This clonotype was counted many times. The gene calls are TRBV5-1 and TRBJ2-3; 8 bases align to TRBD1. The length of the CDR3 is 14 residues. Germline V gene sequence: CDR1 SGHRS, CDR2 YFSETQ. Trimming removed 4 bases from V and 5 bases from J; junction bases left unmatched: 6. The CDR3 protein is CASSPPGQGDTQYF. The CDR3, as DNA: TGCGCCAGCAGCCCCCCCGGACAGGGAGATACGCAGTATTTT. The full variable domain, rest sourced from reference TRBV5-1 and TRBJ2-3, is KAGVTQTPRYLIKTRGQQVTLSCSPISGHRSVSWYQQTPGQGLQFLFEYFSETQRNKGNFPGRFSGRQFSNSRSEMNVSTLELGDSALYLCASSPPGQGDTQYFGPGTRLTVL.

The sample holds a few counts of this clonotype. This chain connects TRBV6-1 to TRBJ2-5, with D perhaps matching TRBD1 or TRBD2 (5 bases each). V lost 8 bases, J lost 5 bases, and 21 bases lay in between. The CDR3 extends over 15 amino acids. Germline lookup yields CDR1 MNHNS and CDR2 SASEGT. The CDR3 spells CASGLGPSSRETQYF. DNA for the CDR3: TGTGCCAGCGGGCTGGGACCTTCCTCCAGGGAGACCCAGTACTTC.

A few counts support this clonotype. The chain joins TRBV19 to TRBJ2-5; TRBD1 is a possible D gene (5 bases). This CDR3 has 13 amino acids. Germline assignment: CDR1 LNHDA and CDR2 SQIVND (reference sequence). V was pared by 3 bases and J by 4 bases, with 9 bases between. In DNA form, the CDR3 reads TGTGCCAGTAGTATCCGACAGCGAGAGACCCAGTACTTC. Amino acids: CASSIRQRETQYF.

To note about this clonotype: A much larger clone is a single base away; this may be a read error. The V call is TRBV6-1, the J call TRBJ2-7, with D uncertain. Trimming cost V 8 bases and J 2 bases, with 13 bases left between them. The CDR3 is made up of 13 amino acids. Germline lookup yields CDR1 MNHNS and CDR2 SASEGT. The CDR3 spells CASGLKAAYEQYF. CDR3 sequence (DNA): TGTGCCAGCGGATTGAAGGCGGCCTACGAGCAGTACTTC.

This clonotype was observed a few times. The rearrangement uses TRBV29-1 and TRBJ2-7; D is possibly TRBD1 or TRBD2 (5 bases each). Trimming pared 3 bases from V and 2 bases from J, leaving 11 bases between. CDR1 is SQVTM and CDR2 is ANQGSEA in the germline V gene. The CDR3 covers 13 residues. CDR3 bases: TGCAGCGTTGATGGGGGAGTCCCCTACGAGCAGTACTTC. This codes for CSVDGGVPYEQYF.

The chain employs TRBV5-1 and TRBJ2-2; 9 nucleotides line up with TRBD2. CDR1 SGHRS and CDR2 YFSETQ come from the germline V gene. V was clipped by 0 bases and J by 4 bases; unmatched bases: 4. The CDR3 is 16 residues long. CDR3 coding DNA: TGCGCCAGCAGCTTGGGACTAGCGGCACTCACCGGGGAGCTGTTTTTT. Amino acids: CASSLGLAALTGELFF.

This clonotype was seen many times. This chain links TRBV2 with TRBJ2-1, with D possibly TRBD2 on 5 matching bases. Germline lookup yields CDR1 SNHLY and CDR2 FYNNEI. Between the trimmed V and J ends, which lost 3 bases and 10 bases, there was a span of 10 bases. The CDR3 extends over 12 amino acids. As DNA, the CDR3 is TGTGCCAGCAGTGACGACTACCCAGAGCAGTTCTTC. As protein: CASSDDYPEQFF.

This clonotype has just a few counts. This chain joins TRBV10-2 and TRBJ2-3; 10 bases map to TRBD1. Per the germline V gene, CDR1 is WSHSY and CDR2 is SAAADI. The CDR3 sequence is 15 residues long. The V segment lost 7 bases and the J segment 5 bases; nucleotides outside the gene matches: 9. The CDR3 is CASIPGQGYEDTQYF. CDR3 nucleotides: TGCGCCAGCATTCCGGGACAGGGGTATGAAGATACGCAGTATTTT.

A few counts support this clonotype. This chain uses TRBV4-2 with TRBJ2-7; TRBD2 matches at 7 bases. The junction had 7 bases not matched to a gene; V was cut back by 0 bases and J by 2 bases. This CDR3 spans 16 amino acids. The germline CDR1 and CDR2 sequences are LGHNA and YNFKEQ. This chain's CDR3 is CASSQDASGGTYEQYF. The CDR3 nucleotides read TGTGCCAGCAGCCAAGATGCTTCGGGGGGAACCTACGAGCAGTACTTC.

This clonotype was picked up a small number of times. The CDR3 is CASSEANYNEQFF. CDR3 in DNA: TGTGCCAGCAGTGAAGCGAACTACAATGAGCAGTTCTTC. V and J are TRBV6-1 and TRBJ2-1; the D is unclear. This CDR3 has 13 residues. The V gene's germline CDR1 is MNHNS and CDR2 SASEGT. Trimming took off 0 bases at V and 3 bases at J, with 3 bases between the two ends.

This chain joins TRBV29-1 and TRBJ2-7; either TRBD1 or TRBD2 may supply D (5 bases each). This CDR3 has 12 amino acids. Deletions cut 4 bases from V and 3 bases from J, with 10 bases between. Germline V gives CDR1 SQVTM, CDR2 ANQGSEA. In nucleotides, the CDR3 is TGCAGCGTTGGGGGCGGGCTCTACGAGCAGTACTTC. It codes for CSVGGGLYEQYF.

This chain connects TRBV15 to TRBJ2-3; 9 bases map to TRBD1. The V segment lost 5 bases and the J segment 2 bases; nucleotides outside the gene matches: 11. This CDR3 has 17 residues. Germline V gene lookup returns CDR1 LNHNV and CDR2 YYDKDF (reference sequence). CDR3 DNA sequence: TGTGCCACCAGCCTAGATAAGGGGGACAGGGACACAGATACGCAGTATTTT. Translation gives CATSLDKGDRDTDTQYF.

To note about this clonotype: A single base separates this from a much larger clone, so it may be a read error. The chain is built from TRBV6-1 and TRBJ1-1, with D perhaps matching TRBD1 (6 bases). Per germline, CDR1 MNHNS and CDR2 SASEGT. The V end lost 7 bases, the J end lost 4 bases, and 22 bases lay between the germline ends. This CDR3 comprises 16 residues. The CDR3 loop reads CASTPTGTRSATEAFF. The CDR3 region has the DNA TGTGCCAGCACCCCTACCGGGACAAGGTCGGCCACTGAAGCTTTCTTT.

A word on this clonotype: Given a much more abundant clone one base away, this may be a read error. The genes are TRBV12-3 or TRBV12-4 and TRBJ2-3; tentative D call: TRBD2 (6 bases). The end of the DNA fits TRBJ2-5 better, so the J call may be wrong. This CDR3 is 16 amino acids long. CDR3: CASSLADPIGGGTQYF. The CDR3 nucleotides read TGTGCCAGCAGTTTAGCGGACCCAATCGGGGGAGGGACCCAGTACTTC.

This clonotype was detected ten times or more. This rearrangement joins TRBV20-1 to TRBJ2-7; no definite D call. Trimming shortened V by 3 bases and J by 0 bases, and 12 bases separated the two germline ends. The CDR3 length is 14 residues. In germline, CDR1 is DFQATT, CDR2 SNEGSKA (reference sequence). The CDR3 nucleotides read TGCAGTGCTAGGCCGTGGGTGTCCTCCTACGAGCAGTACTTC. It yields the protein CSARPWVSSYEQYF.

The chain is built from TRBV20-1 and TRBJ1-1, with a possible D match to TRBD1 (6 bases). Deletions cut 7 bases from V and 0 bases from J, with 12 bases between. Germline V gene data show CDR1 as DFQATT and CDR2 as SNEGSKA (reference sequence). This CDR3 is 13 amino acids long. CDR3: CSGRGDMNTEAFF. CDR3 coding DNA: TGCAGTGGAAGGGGGGATATGAACACTGAAGCTTTCTTT.

J is TRBJ2-7 and V is TRBV3-1; no definite D call. The CDR3 consists of 13 residues. Trimming pared 1 base from V and 3 bases from J, leaving 7 bases between. Germline-derived CDR1 and CDR2 are LGHDT and YNNKEL (reference sequence). DNA for the CDR3: TGTGCCAGCAGCCAAGGCGTAGGCTACGAGCAGTACTTC. This encodes CASSQGVGYEQYF.

This clonotype was counted between two and nine times. The chain has TRBV7-2 and TRBJ2-7; 8 bases fit TRBD2. The CDR3 covers 14 residues. In germline, CDR1 is SGHTA, CDR2 FQGNSA. Losses at the gene ends were 7 bases for V and 2 bases for J; bases not matched to a gene: 7. CDR3 sequence reads: CASTPSGPTYEQYF. CDR3 in DNA: TGTGCCAGCACCCCTAGCGGGCCCACCTACGAGCAGTACTTC.

This clonotype showed up many times. CDR3 in amino acids: CASSLGQGIEAFF. DNA for the CDR3: TGTGCCAGCAGTTTAGGACAGGGAATTGAAGCTTTCTTT. J is TRBJ1-1 and V is TRBV12-3 or TRBV12-4; 7 bases map to TRBD1. This CDR3 comprises 13 residues. J lost 7 bases, V lost 1 base, and 3 bases had no gene match.

In regard to this clonotype: A much bigger clone sits one base away, suggesting this may be a read error. The CDR3 here is CSARPDRGHRNEQFF. CDR3 DNA sequence: TGCAGTGCCAGACCCGACAGGGGGCATCGGAATGAGCAGTTCTTC. The J gene is TRBJ2-1, the V gene TRBV20-1, with 10 bases fitting TRBD1. Trimming took 6 bases from V and 7 from J; bases not matched to a gene: 12. The CDR3 length is 15 residues. CDR1 DFQATT and CDR2 SNEGSKA come from the germline V gene (reference sequence).